This TCR beta chain was sequenced during a study of CD8 T cells in ankylosing spondylitis. Whole-study findings and limits: There was reportedly significant enrichment of clones that were disease-linked in matched ankylosing spondylitis synovial fluid. A CD8+ phenotype characterized the disease-linked clones, which were relatively rare in peripheral blood.

As to this clonotype: Its antigen is as yet unknown.

TCRdb recomputed calls from the 5' RACE reads with MiXCR, one row per CDR3 protein. The sample has about 250,000 distinct CDR3 sequences; 15% to 20% are singletons. V was pared by 5 bases and J by 2 bases, with 5 bases of the junction left unmatched. CDR1 is PRHDT, CDR2 FYEKMQ, per germline (reference sequence). This CDR3 region has 15 residues. The TCR comes from a male donor with ankylosing spondylitis or in good health (not recorded which). Input material: blood, either unsorted or a sorted T cell fraction (not recorded which). The V gene is TRBV13, the J gene TRBJ1-1, with 10 positions matching TRBD1. The CDR3 here is CASSLRTGGNTEAFF. The CDR3 coding sequence is TGTGCCAGCAGCCTGAGGACAGGGGGTAACACTGAAGCTTTCTTT.